The next 22 T cell receptor beta chains were all read from a single sample in a study of Ad26.COV2.S vaccination and SARS-CoV-2 variants (dated by TCRdb to the early 2020s). The meaning of the sample's treatment or condition label: around 19 received Ad26.COV2.S at low or high dose, single or two shots; 5 received placebo; per-sample allocation not given. For vaccine and placebo recipients, repertoires were sequenced using samples collected on day 63 after the first injection. The protocol used for the library was the immunoSEQ multiplex PCR assay. The source is immuneACCESS, and TCRdb retained only in-frame sequences with V and J called. Part of the clones is not carried over; for the studies checked, unresolved V genes explain less than half of this, and the remainder is unexplained. Across this sample there are some 290,000 clones, with approximately 86% seen only once. The ten largest clones take up under 2% of the sample.

The material sequenced was peripheral blood, taken in a trial of Ad26.COV2.S vaccine versus placebo. Every receptor here comes from a person aged 18-65 years who received the Ad26.COV2.S COVID-19 vaccine or a placebo.

J is TRBJ2-7 and V is TRBV13; 9 nucleotides match TRBD1. The CDR3 length is 15 residues. Trimming cost V 3 bases and J 5 bases; bases outside gene matches: 8. Per the germline V gene, CDR1 is PRHDT and CDR2 is FYEKMQ (reference sequence). The CDR3 loop reads CASSFRDRVLHEQYF. CDR3 bases: TGTGCCAGCAGCTTCCGGGACAGGGTTCTCCACGAGCAGTACTTC.

The chain combines TRBV6-6 with TRBJ1-6; D is ambiguous. The CDR3 consists of 13 residues. Germline V gene sequence: CDR1 MNHNY, CDR2 SVGAGI (reference sequence). The V and J ends lost 6 bases and 14 bases respectively, with 17 bases between them. CDR3 protein: CASSPRRGFTLHF. The CDR3 nucleotides read TGTGCCAGCAGCCCGCGGCGGGGATTCACCCTCCACTTT.

V is TRBV4-1 and J is TRBJ1-2, with D perhaps matching TRBD1 (6 bases). This CDR3 is built from 13 residues. The V end lost 3 bases, the J end lost 8 bases, and 13 bases lay between the germline ends. Germline V CDR1 and CDR2: MGHRA, YSYEKL. CDR3 region: CASSQVDRGGYTF. In nucleotides, the CDR3 is TGCGCCAGCAGCCAGGTGGACAGAGGAGGCTACACCTTC.

This clone appeared a single time. The chain has TRBV6-5 and TRBJ2-1; D perhaps matches TRBD2 (5 bases). This CDR3 has 15 residues. Germline V gives CDR1 MNHEY, CDR2 SVGAGI. V was shortened by 7 bases and J by 4 bases, with 17 bases between the two germline ends. The chain's CDR3 is CASIPTGRTYNEQFF. The CDR3 DNA follows: TGTGCCAGCATCCCTACGGGCCGGACTTACAATGAGCAGTTCTTC.

The chain has TRBV16 and TRBJ1-4; 9 bases are a match to TRBD1. Looked up from germline, CDR1 is KGHSY and CDR2 is FQNENV. The length of the CDR3 is 16 residues. V lost 2 bases to trimming and J lost 6 bases; unmatched junction nucleotides: 7. The CDR3 protein is CASSQETGTGHEKLFF. In DNA form, the CDR3 reads TGTGCCAGCAGCCAAGAGACCGGGACAGGGCATGAAAAACTGTTTTTT. Together with reference TRBV16 and TRBJ1-4, the CDR3 gives the full variable domain: GEEVAQTPKHLVRGEGQKAKLYCAPIKGHSYVFWYQQVLKNEFKFLISFQNENVFDETGMPKERFSAKCLPNSPCSLEIQATKLEDSAVYFCASSQETGTGHEKLFFGSGTQLSVL.

This clone was counted a few times. The rearrangement links TRBV19 to TRBJ1-1; D is perhaps TRBD1 (5 bases). The CDR3 runs 14 residues. Between the trimmed V and J ends, which lost 5 bases and 0 bases, there was a span of 10 bases. Germline CDR1 reads LNHDA; CDR2 reads SQIVND (reference sequence). Here the CDR3 reads CASSLTRVNTEAFF. As DNA, the CDR3 is TGTGCCAGTAGTTTAACCAGGGTGAACACTGAAGCTTTCTTT.

The chain combines TRBV9 with TRBJ2-7, with a tentative D call TRBD2 (6 bases). The germline V gene encodes CDR1 SGDLS and CDR2 YYNGEE. The CDR3 has 14 amino acids. The germline V and J ends were trimmed by 3 bases and 0 bases, with 10 bases remaining between them. The CDR3 nucleotides are TGTGCCAGCAGCGCTTGGGACTTCTCCTACGAGCAGTACTTC. It yields the protein CASSAWDFSYEQYF. Full variable domain (rest looked up from reference TRBV9 and TRBJ2-7): DSGVTQTPKHLITATGQRVTLRCSPRSGDLSVYWYQQSLDQGLQFLIQYYNGEERAKGNILERFSAQQFPDLHSELNLSSLELGDSALYFCASSAWDFSYEQYFGPGTRLTVT.

This chain links TRBV30 with TRBJ1-4, with D perhaps matching TRBD1 (6 bases). This CDR3 is 16 amino acids long. Deletions cut 5 bases from V and 7 bases from J, with 23 bases between. From germline, CDR1 is GTSNPN and CDR2 SVGIG (reference sequence). The CDR3 nucleotides are TGTGCCTGGCTGAAACGGGGGCCCCGGGGGGGTGAAAAACTGTTTTTT. It is translated as CAWLKRGPRGGEKLFF.

In its sample, this clone was seen a few times. The chain links TRBV27 to TRBJ1-2; D is perhaps TRBD1 (5 bases). CDR1 is MNHEY and CDR2 is SMNVEV in the germline V gene (reference sequence). This CDR3 has 13 residues. V was trimmed by 3 bases and J by 7 bases, leaving 12 bases between them. CDR3 bases: TGTGCCAGCAGTTTTCAGGGCGCCGGTGGCTACACCTTC. It codes for CASSFQGAGGYTF.

The DNA for the CDR3 is TGTGCCAGCAGCGTAGGGACCCAAAGGAGGGAGACCCAGTACTTC. Protein sequence: CASSVGTQRRETQYF. V is TRBV9 and J is TRBJ2-5; D may be TRBD2 (5 bases). Trimming removed 0 bases at V and 5 bases at J, with 14 bases between. The germline gives CDR1 SGDLS, CDR2 YYNGEE. This CDR3 is built from 15 residues.

V and J are TRBV2 and TRBJ2-7; 9 nucleotides align to TRBD1. Germline CDR1 is SNHLY and CDR2 is FYNNEI. This CDR3 is 15 amino acids long. V dropped 7 bases and J dropped 0; count of bases not matched to a gene: 7. CDR3 sequence: CASNTGGAGSYEQYF. The CDR3, as DNA: TGTGCCAGCAATACAGGGGGCGCCGGCTCCTACGAGCAGTACTTC.

The table lists this clone with many counts. The rearrangement uses TRBV19 and TRBJ1-3; 7 nucleotides match TRBD1. The V gene end was trimmed by 3 bases and the J gene end by 4 bases; junction bases not matched to a gene: 6. Germline V CDR1 and CDR2: LNHDA, SQIVND (reference sequence). The CDR3 spans 15 residues. The CDR3: CASSITGVPGNTIYF. In nucleotides, the CDR3 is TGTGCCAGTAGTATTACAGGGGTCCCCGGAAACACCATATATTTT.

This chain uses TRBV10-3 with TRBJ1-2; D is ambiguous. Trimming left V 9 bases short and J 6 bases short, with 17 bases between. The germline CDR1 and CDR2 sequences are ENHRY and SYGVKD. CDR3 length equals 13 residues. The CDR3 DNA follows: TGTGCCATAAATAACTCCCCCGGGGATGGCTACACCTTC. This encodes CAINNSPGDGYTF.

This chain connects TRBV4-3 to TRBJ2-1; 12 bases fit TRBD2. The CDR3 loop spans 19 amino acids. After removal of 0 bases from V and 3 bases from J, the junction contained 9 bases not matched to a gene. CDR1 LGHNA and CDR2 YSLEER come from the germline V gene. This CDR3 reads CASSQELLAGGPVYNEQFF. CDR3 bases: TGCGCCAGCAGCCAAGAACTCCTAGCGGGGGGGCCAGTCTACAATGAGCAGTTCTTC.

The chain has TRBV3-1 (or the pseudogene TRBV3-2) and TRBJ2-1, with TRBD1 as a possible D gene (6 bases). Germline V gene lookup returns CDR1 LGHDT and CDR2 YNNKEL (reference sequence). V shed 5 bases and J shed 4 bases, with 6 bases lying between them. The CDR3 runs to 12 residues. As DNA, the CDR3 is TGTGCCAGCAGCAGGGGGTACAATGAGCAGTTCTTC. It encodes CASSRGYNEQFF.

The chain has TRBV5-1 and TRBJ1-1, with 11 bases aligning to TRBD1. This CDR3 is built from 15 residues. Germline V gene data show CDR1 as SGHRS and CDR2 as YFSETQ. The V and J ends lost 1 base and 4 bases, in that order; junction bases with no gene match: 3. The CDR3 spells CASSLWGQGGTEAFF. CDR3 sequence (DNA): TGCGCCAGCAGCTTGTGGGGACAGGGGGGCACTGAAGCTTTCTTT.

This clone was counted a few times. The chain employs TRBV7-2 and TRBJ1-2; 10 positions agree with TRBD1. The CDR3 is 14 amino acids. Germline V lookup: CDR1 SGHTA, CDR2 FQGNSA. After removal of 6 bases from V and 3 bases from J, the junction contained 4 bases not matched to a gene. The CDR3 nucleotides are TGTGCCAGCAGTCACGGGACAGGGGACTATGGCTACACCTTC. Translation gives CASSHGTGDYGYTF.

A note on this clone: A read error may produce the germline difference seen at one junction end. The J gene is TRBJ1-2, the V gene TRBV6-2 or TRBV6-3; TRBD1 matches at 9 bases. The CDR3 is 14 residues long. CDR1 is MNHEY and CDR2 is SVGEGT in the germline V gene. CDR3 residues: CASSNRGRNDGYTF. DNA of the CDR3: TGTGCCAGCAGTAACAGGGGGCGTAACGATGGCTACACCTTC.

The chain recombines TRBV18 with TRBJ1-2; the D gene is possibly TRBD1 (5 bases). The CDR3 runs to 16 residues. Trimming removed 2 bases at V and 2 bases at J, with 15 bases between. Germline V lookup: CDR1 KGHSH, CDR2 LQKENI. This CDR3 is CASSPVIRDQNYGYTF. The CDR3 DNA reads TGTGCCAGCTCACCAGTCATTAGGGACCAAAACTATGGCTACACCTTC. Combining the CDR3 with reference TRBV18 and TRBJ1-2 gives the whole variable domain NAGVMQNPRHLVRRRGQEARLRCSPMKGHSHVYWYRQLPEEGLKFMVYLQKENIIDESGMPKERFSAEFPKEGPSILRIQQVVRGDSAAYFCASSPVIRDQNYGYTFGSGTRLTVV.

V is TRBV19 and J is TRBJ1-1, with D perhaps matching TRBD1 (6 bases). CDR1 is LNHDA and CDR2 is SQIVND in the germline V gene (reference sequence). V shed 5 bases and J shed 6 bases, with 13 bases lying between them. This CDR3 region has 13 residues. CDR3 nucleotides: TGTGCCAGTAGTGTGACAGGAACAGCTGAAGCTTTCTTT. Translated: CASSVTGTAEAFF.

The chain is built from TRBV30 and TRBJ1-6, with D unclear. The V gene lost 1 base and the J gene lost 7 bases, with 8 bases spanning the gap. This CDR3 spans 13 amino acids. Germline assignment: CDR1 GTSNPN and CDR2 SVGIG (reference sequence). The CDR3 is CAWSGGGNSPLHF. The DNA of the CDR3 is TGTGCCTGGAGTGGGGGTGGGAATTCACCCCTCCACTTT.

This sequence joins TRBV10-1 and TRBJ1-2; 8 bases map to TRBD1. Germline V gene lookup returns CDR1 WNHNN and CDR2 SYGVQD (reference sequence). The CDR3 has 14 residues. Trimming at V came to 7 bases and at J to 5 bases, leaving 9 bases not matched to a gene. This chain's CDR3 is CASTPDRASYGYTF. The CDR3 nucleotides read TGCGCCAGCACCCCGGACAGGGCCTCGTATGGCTACACCTTC.